Given below is one T cell receptor beta chain in context. The data were taken from a study of blood T cell repertoires in COVID-19. Study background: Samples taken during acute and convalescent COVID-19 were collected in the United States, Italy and Spain. Sample material is recorded as cDNA or gDNA derived from T cells, B-cell-depleted T cells, or PBMCs.

Original methodology: For nucleated cells, counts were estimated from reference gene primer amplification. Method: immunoSEQ multiplex PCR; TCRdb's copy keeps in-frame clones and lacks some. V, J and clone size were drawn from that table, and D and trimming were deduced from the DNA. The sample consists of approximately 70,000 clones, just over 85% of them appearing once. What was sequenced was peripheral blood. The source of this sequence is a man between 70 and 80 years old with active or convalescent COVID-19.

Written as DNA, the CDR3 is TGTGCCAGTAGCAGTTATGCGAACACCGGGGAGCTGTTTTTT. Its translation: CASSSYANTGELFF. This chain connects TRBV19 to TRBJ2-2; D is uncertain. The length of the CDR3 is 14 residues. V was trimmed by 6 bases and J by 0 bases, leaving 8 bases between them. Germline V gene data show CDR1 as LNHDA and CDR2 as SQIVND (reference sequence).